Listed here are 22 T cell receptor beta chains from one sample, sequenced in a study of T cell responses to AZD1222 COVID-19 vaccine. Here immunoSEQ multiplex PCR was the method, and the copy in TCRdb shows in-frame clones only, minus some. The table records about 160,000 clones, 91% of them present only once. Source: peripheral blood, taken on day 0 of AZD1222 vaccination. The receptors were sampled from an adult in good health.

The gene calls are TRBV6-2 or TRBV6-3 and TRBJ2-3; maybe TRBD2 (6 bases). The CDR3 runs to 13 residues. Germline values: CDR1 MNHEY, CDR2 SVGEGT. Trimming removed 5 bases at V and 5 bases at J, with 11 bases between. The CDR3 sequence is CASSQLAIDTQYF. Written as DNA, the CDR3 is TGTGCCAGCAGTCAACTAGCCATAGATACGCAGTATTTT.

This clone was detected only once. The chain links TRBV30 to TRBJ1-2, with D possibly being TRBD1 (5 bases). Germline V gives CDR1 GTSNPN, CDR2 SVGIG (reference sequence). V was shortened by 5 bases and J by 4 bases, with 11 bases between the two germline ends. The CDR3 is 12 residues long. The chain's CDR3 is CAWATVPYGYTF. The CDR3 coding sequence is TGTGCCTGGGCGACAGTTCCCTATGGCTACACCTTC. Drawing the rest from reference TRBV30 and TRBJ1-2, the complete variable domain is SQTIHQWPATLVQPVGSPLSLECTVEGTSNPNLYWYRQAAGRGLQLLFYSVGIGQISSEVPQNLSASRPQDRQFILSSKKLLLSDSGFYLCAWATVPYGYTFGSGTRLTVV.

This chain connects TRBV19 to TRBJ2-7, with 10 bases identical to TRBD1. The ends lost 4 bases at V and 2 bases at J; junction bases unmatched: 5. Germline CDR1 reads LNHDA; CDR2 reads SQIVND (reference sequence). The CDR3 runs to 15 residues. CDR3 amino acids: CASSTWTGGAYEQYF. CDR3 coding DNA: TGTGCCAGTAGTACTTGGACAGGGGGAGCCTACGAGCAGTACTTC.

The CDR3: CASSPAGAHGYTF. Here the CDR3 DNA reads TGTGCCAGCAGCCCAGCGGGGGCTCATGGCTACACCTTC. The V call is TRBV11-2, the J call TRBJ1-2, with a tentative D call TRBD1 (6 bases). Germline V lookup: CDR1 SGHAT, CDR2 FQNNGV. The CDR3 sequence is 13 residues long. Trimming removed 5 bases from V and 6 bases from J, with 13 bases in between.

CDR3 region: CASSRDSYGYTF. CDR3 DNA: TGTGCCAGCAGTCGGGACAGCTATGGCTACACCTTC. J is TRBJ1-2 and V is TRBV6-5; 7 bases align to TRBD1. The ends lost 5 bases at V and 4 bases at J; junction bases unmatched: 1. Germline V gene data show CDR1 as MNHEY and CDR2 as SVGAGI. CDR3 length equals 12 residues.

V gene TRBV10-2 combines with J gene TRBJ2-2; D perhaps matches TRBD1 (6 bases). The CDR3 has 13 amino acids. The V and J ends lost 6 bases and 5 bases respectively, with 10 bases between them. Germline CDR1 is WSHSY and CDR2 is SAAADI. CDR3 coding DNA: TGCGCCAGCAGAGGACAGTTGACCGGGGAGCTGTTTTTT. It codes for CASRGQLTGELFF.

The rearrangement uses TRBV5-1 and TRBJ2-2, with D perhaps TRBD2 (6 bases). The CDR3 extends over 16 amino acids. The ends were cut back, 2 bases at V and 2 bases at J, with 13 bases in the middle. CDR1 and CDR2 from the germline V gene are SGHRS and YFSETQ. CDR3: CASSFVIAANTGELFF. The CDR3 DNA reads TGCGCCAGCAGCTTTGTAATAGCGGCTAACACCGGGGAGCTGTTTTTT. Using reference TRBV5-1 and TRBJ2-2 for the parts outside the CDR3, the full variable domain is KAGVTQTPRYLIKTRGQQVTLSCSPISGHRSVSWYQQTPGQGLQFLFEYFSETQRNKGNFPGRFSGRQFSNSRSEMNVSTLELGDSALYLCASSFVIAANTGELFFGEGSRLTVL.

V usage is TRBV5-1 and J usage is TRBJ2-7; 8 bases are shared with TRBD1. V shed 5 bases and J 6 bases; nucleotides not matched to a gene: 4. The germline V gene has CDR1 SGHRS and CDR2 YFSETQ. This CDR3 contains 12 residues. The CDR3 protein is CASRQGVGEQYF. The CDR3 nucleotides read TGCGCCAGCAGACAGGGGGTTGGCGAGCAGTACTTC.

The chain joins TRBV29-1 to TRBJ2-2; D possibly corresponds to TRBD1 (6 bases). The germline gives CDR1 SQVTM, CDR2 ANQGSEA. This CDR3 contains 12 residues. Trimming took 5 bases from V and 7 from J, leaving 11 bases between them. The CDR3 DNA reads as TGCAGCGTTCCGGACAGAATCGGGGAGCTGTTTTTT. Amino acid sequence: CSVPDRIGELFF.

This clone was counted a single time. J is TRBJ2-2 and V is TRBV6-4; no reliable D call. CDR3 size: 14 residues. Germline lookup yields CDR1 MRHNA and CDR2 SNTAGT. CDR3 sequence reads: CVRRTLLSTGELFF. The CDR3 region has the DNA TGTGTTAGAAGGACGTTGTTGAGCACCGGGGAGCTGTTTTTT.

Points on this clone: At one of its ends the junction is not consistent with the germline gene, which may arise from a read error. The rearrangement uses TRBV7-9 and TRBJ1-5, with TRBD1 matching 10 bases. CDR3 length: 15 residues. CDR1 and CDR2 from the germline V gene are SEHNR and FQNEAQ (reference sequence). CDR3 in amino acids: CASSIATGGKQPQHF. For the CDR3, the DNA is TGTGCCAGCAGCATTGCGACAGGGGGCAAGCAGCCCCAGCATTTT.

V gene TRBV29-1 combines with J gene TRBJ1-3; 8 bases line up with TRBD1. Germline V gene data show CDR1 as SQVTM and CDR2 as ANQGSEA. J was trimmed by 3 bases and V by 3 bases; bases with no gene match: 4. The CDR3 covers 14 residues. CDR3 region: CSVEITGGGNTIYF. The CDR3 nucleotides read TGCAGCGTTGAGATAACAGGGGGTGGAAACACCATATATTTT. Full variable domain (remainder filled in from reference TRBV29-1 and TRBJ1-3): SAVISQKPSRDICQRGTSLTIQCQVDSQVTMMFWYRQQPGQSLTLIATANQGSEATYESGFVIDKFPISRPNLTFSTLTVSNMSPEDSSIYLCSVEITGGGNTIYFGEGSWLTVV.

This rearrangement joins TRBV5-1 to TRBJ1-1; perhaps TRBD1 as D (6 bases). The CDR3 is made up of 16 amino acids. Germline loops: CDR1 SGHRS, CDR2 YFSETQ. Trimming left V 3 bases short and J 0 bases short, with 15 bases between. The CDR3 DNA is TGCGCCAGCAGCTCTTACAGGGCGGGGATGAACACTGAAGCTTTCTTT. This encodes CASSSYRAGMNTEAFF.

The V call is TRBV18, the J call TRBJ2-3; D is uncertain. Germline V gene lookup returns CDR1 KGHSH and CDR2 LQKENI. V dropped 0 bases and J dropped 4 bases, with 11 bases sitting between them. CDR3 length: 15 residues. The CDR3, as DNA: TGTGCCAGCTCACCACCCCGCCCCTCGGCAGATACGCAGTATTTT. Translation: CASSPPRPSADTQYF.

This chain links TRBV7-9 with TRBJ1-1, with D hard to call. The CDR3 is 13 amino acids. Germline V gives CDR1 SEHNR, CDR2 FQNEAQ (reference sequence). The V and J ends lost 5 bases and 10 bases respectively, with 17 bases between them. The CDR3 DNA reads TGTGCCAGCAGCCCCGAGGTAGTATTCTCAGCTTTCTTT. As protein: CASSPEVVFSAFF.

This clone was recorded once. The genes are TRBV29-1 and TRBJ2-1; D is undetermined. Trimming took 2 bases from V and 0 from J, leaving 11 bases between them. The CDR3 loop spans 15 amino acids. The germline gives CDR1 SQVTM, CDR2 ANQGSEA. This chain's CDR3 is CSVESPKSSYNEQFF. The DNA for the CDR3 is TGCAGCGTTGAAAGTCCTAAGAGCTCCTACAATGAGCAGTTCTTC.

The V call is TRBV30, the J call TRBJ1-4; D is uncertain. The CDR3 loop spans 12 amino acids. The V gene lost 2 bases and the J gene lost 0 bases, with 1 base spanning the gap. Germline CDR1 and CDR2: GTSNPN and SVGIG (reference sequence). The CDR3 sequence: CAWSTTNEKLFF. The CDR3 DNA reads TGTGCCTGGAGTACAACTAATGAAAAACTGTTTTTT. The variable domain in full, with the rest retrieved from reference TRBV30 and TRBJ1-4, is SQTIHQWPATLVQPVGSPLSLECTVEGTSNPNLYWYRQAAGRGLQLLFYSVGIGQISSEVPQNLSASRPQDRQFILSSKKLLLSDSGFYLCAWSTTNEKLFFGSGTQLSVL.

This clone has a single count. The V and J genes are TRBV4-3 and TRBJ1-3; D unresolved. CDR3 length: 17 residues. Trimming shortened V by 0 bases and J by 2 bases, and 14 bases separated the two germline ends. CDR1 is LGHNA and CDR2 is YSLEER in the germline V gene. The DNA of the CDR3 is TGCGCCAGCAGCCAAGATCCTCCGGGTGGAACTGGAAACACCATATATTTT. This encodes CASSQDPPGGTGNTIYF.

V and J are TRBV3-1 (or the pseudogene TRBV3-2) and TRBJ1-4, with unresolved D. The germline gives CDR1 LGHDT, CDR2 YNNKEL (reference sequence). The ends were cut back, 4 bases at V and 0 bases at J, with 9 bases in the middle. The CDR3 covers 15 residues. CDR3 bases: TGTGCCAGCAGCCCGTATATAGCAACTAATGAAAAACTGTTTTTT. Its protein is CASSPYIATNEKLFF.

CDR3 sequence (DNA): TGCGCCAGCAGCCAAGATCCCCAGGACTATGGCTACACCTTC. Translating gives CASSQDPQDYGYTF. This chain uses TRBV4-1 with TRBJ1-2, with D unresolved. The germline V and J ends were trimmed by 0 bases and 3 bases, with 8 bases remaining between them. There are 14 residues in the CDR3. Per the germline V gene, CDR1 is MGHRA and CDR2 is YSYEKL.

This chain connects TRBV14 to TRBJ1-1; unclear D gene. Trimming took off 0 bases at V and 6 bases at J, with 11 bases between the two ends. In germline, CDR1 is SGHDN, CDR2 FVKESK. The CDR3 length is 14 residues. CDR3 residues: CASSQERLSSEAFF. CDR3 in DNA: TGTGCCAGCAGCCAAGAACGGCTGAGCTCTGAAGCTTTCTTT.

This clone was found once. CDR3 sequence reads: CASSKGRNPPDTQYF. CDR3 bases: TGTGCCAGCAGTAAAGGCCGAAACCCCCCAGATACGCAGTATTTT. The rearrangement uses TRBV6-2 or TRBV6-3 and TRBJ2-3; D uncertain. The CDR3 is made up of 15 amino acids. Trimming stripped 5 bases from V and 4 bases from J, with 16 bases between. The germline V gene encodes CDR1 MNHEY and CDR2 SVGEGT.